This T cell receptor beta chain was observed in a study of blood T cells in healthy people across ages. V gave up 4 bases and J gave up 5 bases; unmatched junction bases: 9. The germline CDR1 and CDR2 sequences are MGHRA and YSYEKL. The CDR3 is 15 amino acids. Ranging in age from about 6 to 90, the donors were healthy Caucasian individuals from Russia. The authors drew around 11 milliliters of peripheral blood from each donor. Isolated PBMCs totaled at least 6 million in each sample. The second PCR ran roughly 6 to 11 cycles with a sample-barcoded 5' primer and J-beta primers. TCRdb used MiXCR to reprocess the 5' RACE reads, holding one entry per CDR3 protein. The sample yields roughly 1.7 million distinct CDR3 sequences, almost 35% seen once.

The material sequenced was blood. This sequence originates from a woman between 25 and 40 years old in good health. The chain employs TRBV4-1 and TRBJ2-3, with 7 bases matching TRBD2. The CDR3 sequence: CASSLGGNLGDTQYF. The CDR3 bases are TGCGCCAGCAGCCTGGGGGGGAACCTAGGAGATACGCAGTATTTT.